One T cell receptor (beta chain) is described in this entry. The antigen is not known. The record originates from a study of T-cell memory formation after mild COVID-19. Overall study results and limits: Detection of some responders pre-infection suggested pre-existing cross-reactive memory T cells participated.

In germline, CDR1 is LGHDT, CDR2 YNNKEL (reference sequence). The CDR3 totals 15 residues. Trimming pared 1 base from V and 4 bases from J, leaving 13 bases between. TCRdb re-analysed the 5' RACE reads in MiXCR, keeping a single row per CDR3 protein. The sample lists some 180,000 distinct CDR3 sequences; around 18% were seen once. The chain uses TRBV3-1 and TRBJ2-5; tentative D call: TRBD1 (6 bases). This clonotype was sampled from a man aged 18 to 30 who had mild COVID-19 (a few samples of this study predate the infection). Cell type and time point are not known. The specimen was PBMCs or a T cell subset sorted from them (not recorded which). The DNA for the CDR3 is TGTGCCAGCAGCCAAGGGTGGGGGCAGGGAGAGACCCAGTACTTC. This sequence encodes CASSQGWGQGETQYF.